Described below is a single TCR beta chain sequence and its context. Its matching antigen is unknown. These data are taken from a study of OX40 agonist ivuxolimab in advanced cancers. Study-wide context: Aged about 23 to 80 with a mean of 60 years, they were around 83% male. The study, taken as a whole, reports: CD4+ and CD8+ T cells in blood underwent clonal expansion by week 6 at 0.1 to 3.0 mg/kg.

Germline lookup yields CDR1 SGHTA and CDR2 FQGTGA. The V end was cut by 5 bases, the J end by 1 base, with 11 bases between. The CDR3 spans 14 residues. Some clones are missing from TCRdb's copy, which holds only in-frame ones; the method was immunoSEQ multiplex PCR. The profile covers 45,000 to 55,000 clones, with less than 85% appearing a single time and roughly 1.1% taken by the ten largest. The sample consisted of CD4+ or CD8+ T cells sorted from blood, taken in a trial of the OX40 agonist ivuxolimab. This clonotype was obtained from an adult with an advanced solid tumor such as melanoma, head and neck, liver or kidney cancer. The chain recombines TRBV7-3 with TRBJ2-5; D may be TRBD2 (5 bases). The CDR3 is CASSPSRGQETQYF. In DNA form, the CDR3 reads TGTGCCAGCAGCCCCTCCCGGGGCCAAGAGACCCAGTACTTC.